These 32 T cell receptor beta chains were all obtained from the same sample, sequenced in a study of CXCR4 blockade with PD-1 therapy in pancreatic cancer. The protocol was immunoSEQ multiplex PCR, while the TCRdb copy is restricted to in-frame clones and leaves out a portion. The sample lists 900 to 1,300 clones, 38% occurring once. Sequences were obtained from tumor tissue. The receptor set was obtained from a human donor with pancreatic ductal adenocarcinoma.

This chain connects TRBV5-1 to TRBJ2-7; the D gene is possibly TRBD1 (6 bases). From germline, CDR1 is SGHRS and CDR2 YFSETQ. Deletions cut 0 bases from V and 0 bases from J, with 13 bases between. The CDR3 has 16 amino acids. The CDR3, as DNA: TGCGCCAGCAGCTTGGCCGACAGGCCGTTCTCCTACGAGCAGTACTTC. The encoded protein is CASSLADRPFSYEQYF.

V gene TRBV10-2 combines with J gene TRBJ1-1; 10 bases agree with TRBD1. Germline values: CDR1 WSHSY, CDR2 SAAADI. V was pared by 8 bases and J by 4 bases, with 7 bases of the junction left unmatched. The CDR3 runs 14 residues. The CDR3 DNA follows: TGCGCCAGCGGAGGGGACAGGGGCTTCACTGAAGCTTTCTTT. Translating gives CASGGDRGFTEAFF.

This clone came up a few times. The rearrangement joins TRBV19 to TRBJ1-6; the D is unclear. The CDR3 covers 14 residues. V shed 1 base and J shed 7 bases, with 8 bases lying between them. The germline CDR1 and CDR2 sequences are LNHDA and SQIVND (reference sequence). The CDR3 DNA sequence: TGTGCCAGTAGTATAGTAGGATTCAATTCACCCCTCCACTTT. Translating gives CASSIVGFNSPLHF.

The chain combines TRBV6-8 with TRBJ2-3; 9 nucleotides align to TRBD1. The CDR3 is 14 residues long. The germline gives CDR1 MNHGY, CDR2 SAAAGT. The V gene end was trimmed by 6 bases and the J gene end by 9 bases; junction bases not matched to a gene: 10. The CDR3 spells CASRLGQGSSTQYF. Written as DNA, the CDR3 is TGTGCCAGCAGACTGGGACAGGGTTCATCGACGCAGTATTTT.

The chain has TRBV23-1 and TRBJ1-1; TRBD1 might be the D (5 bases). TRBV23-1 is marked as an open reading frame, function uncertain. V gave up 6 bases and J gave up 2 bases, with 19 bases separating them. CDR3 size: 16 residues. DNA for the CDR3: TGCGCCAGCAGCCAAGCCATCTGGGGGGTTAACACTGAAGCTTTCTTT. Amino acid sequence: CASSQAIWGVNTEAFF.

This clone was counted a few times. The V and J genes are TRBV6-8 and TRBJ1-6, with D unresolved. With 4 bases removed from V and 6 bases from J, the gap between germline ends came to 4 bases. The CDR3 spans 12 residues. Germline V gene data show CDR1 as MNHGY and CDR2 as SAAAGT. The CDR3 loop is CASSSINSPLHF. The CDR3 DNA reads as TGTGCCAGCAGTTCGATTAATTCACCCCTCCACTTT.

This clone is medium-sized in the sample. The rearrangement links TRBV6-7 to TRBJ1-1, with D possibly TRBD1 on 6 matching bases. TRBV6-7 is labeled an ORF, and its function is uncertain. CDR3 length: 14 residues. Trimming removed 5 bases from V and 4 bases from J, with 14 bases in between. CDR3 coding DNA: TGTGCCAGCAGTATCGGGGGCCAGGGCACTGAAGCTTTCTTT. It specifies CASSIGGQGTEAFF.

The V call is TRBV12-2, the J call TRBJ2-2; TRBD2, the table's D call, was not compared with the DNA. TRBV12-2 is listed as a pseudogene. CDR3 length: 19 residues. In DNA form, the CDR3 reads TGTGCAAGTCGCTTAGTCCTAGCGGGGGGGCCGTACGTCACCGGGGAGCTGTTTTTT. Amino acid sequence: CASRLVLAGGPYVTGELFF.

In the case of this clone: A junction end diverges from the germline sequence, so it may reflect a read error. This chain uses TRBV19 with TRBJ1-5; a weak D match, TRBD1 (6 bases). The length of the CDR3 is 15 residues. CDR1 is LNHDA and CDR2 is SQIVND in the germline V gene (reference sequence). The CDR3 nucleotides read TGTGCCAGTAATATAGAAAGACAGGACAAAGTAGCCCAGCATTTT. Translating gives CASNIERQDKVAQHF.

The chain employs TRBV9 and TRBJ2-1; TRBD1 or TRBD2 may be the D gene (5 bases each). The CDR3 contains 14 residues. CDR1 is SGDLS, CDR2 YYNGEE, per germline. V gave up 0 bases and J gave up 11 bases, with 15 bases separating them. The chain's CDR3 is CASSVVGDRGKQFF. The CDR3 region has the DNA TGTGCCAGCAGCGTAGTGGGAGATAGGGGCAAGCAGTTCTTC.

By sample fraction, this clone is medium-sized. CDR3 amino acids: CASSSDPTHSYEQYF. As DNA, the CDR3 is TGTGCCAGCAGCTCAGACCCGACTCACTCCTACGAGCAGTACTTC. The chain joins TRBV11-3 to TRBJ2-7; D remains ambiguous. The germline V gene encodes CDR1 SGHNT and CDR2 YENEEA. This CDR3 comprises 15 residues. V was cut by 4 bases and J by 0 bases, with 13 bases left in between.

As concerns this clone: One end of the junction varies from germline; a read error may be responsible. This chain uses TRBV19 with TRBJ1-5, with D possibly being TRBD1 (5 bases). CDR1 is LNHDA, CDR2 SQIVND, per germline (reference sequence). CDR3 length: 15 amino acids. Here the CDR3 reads CTSSIEKQDKVAQHF. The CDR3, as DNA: TGTACCAGTAGTATAGAAAAACAGGACAAGGTAGCCCAGCATTTT.

CDR3 protein: CASSSDVNTEAFF. The CDR3 region has the DNA TGTGCCAGCAGTTCGGACGTGAACACTGAAGCTTTCTTT. The genes are TRBV9 and TRBJ1-1; D unclear. Germline-derived CDR1 and CDR2 are SGDLS and YYNGEE. The CDR3 runs to 13 residues. V was trimmed by 5 bases and J by 0 bases, leaving 8 bases between them.

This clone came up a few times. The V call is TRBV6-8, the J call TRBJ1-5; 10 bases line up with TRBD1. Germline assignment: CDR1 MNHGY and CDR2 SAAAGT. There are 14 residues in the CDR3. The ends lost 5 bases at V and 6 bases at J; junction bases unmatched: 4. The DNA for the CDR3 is TGTGCCAGCAGTCCACGGGACAGGGGTCAGCCCCAGCATTTT. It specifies CASSPRDRGQPQHF.

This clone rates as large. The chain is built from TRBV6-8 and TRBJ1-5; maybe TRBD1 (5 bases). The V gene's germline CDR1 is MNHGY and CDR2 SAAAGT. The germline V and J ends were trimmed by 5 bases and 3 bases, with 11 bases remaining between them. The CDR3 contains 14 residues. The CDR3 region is CASSPWGINQPQHF. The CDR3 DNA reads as TGTGCCAGCAGTCCGTGGGGGATCAATCAGCCCCAGCATTTT.

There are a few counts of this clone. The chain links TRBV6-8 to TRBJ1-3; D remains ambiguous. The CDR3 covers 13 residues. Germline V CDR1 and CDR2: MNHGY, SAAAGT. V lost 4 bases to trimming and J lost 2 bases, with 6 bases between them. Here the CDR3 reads CASSLLAGNTIYF. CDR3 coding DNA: TGTGCCAGCAGTTTACTTGCTGGAAACACCATATATTTT.

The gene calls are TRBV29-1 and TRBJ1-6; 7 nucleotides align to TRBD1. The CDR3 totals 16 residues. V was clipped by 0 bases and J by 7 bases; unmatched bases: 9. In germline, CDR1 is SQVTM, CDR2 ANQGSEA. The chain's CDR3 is CSVEDPTGTGNSPLHF. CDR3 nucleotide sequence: TGCAGCGTTGAAGACCCGACAGGGACGGGGAATTCACCCCTCCACTTT.

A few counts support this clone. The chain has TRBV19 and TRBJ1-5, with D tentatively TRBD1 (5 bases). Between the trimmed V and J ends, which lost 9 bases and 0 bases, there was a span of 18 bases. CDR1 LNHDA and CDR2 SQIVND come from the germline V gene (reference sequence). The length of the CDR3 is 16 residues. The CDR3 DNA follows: TGTGCCAGAACACGGGGGGATCCCTATAGCAATCAGCCCCAGCATTTT. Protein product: CARTRGDPYSNQPQHF.

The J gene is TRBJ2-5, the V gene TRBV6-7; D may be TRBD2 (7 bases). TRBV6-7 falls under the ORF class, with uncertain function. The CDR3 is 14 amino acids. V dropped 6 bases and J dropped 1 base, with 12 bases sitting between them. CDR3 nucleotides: TGTGCCAGCAGAGTGGGGGGGCCCCAAGAGACCCAGTACTTC. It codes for CASRVGGPQETQYF.

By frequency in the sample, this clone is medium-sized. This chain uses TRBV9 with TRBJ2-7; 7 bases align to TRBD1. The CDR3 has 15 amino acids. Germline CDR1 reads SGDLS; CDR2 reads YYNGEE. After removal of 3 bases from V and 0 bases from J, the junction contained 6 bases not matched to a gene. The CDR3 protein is CASSGEGQSSYEQYF. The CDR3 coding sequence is TGTGCCAGCAGCGGAGAGGGACAGAGCTCCTACGAGCAGTACTTC. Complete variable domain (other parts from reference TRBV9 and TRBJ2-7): DSGVTQTPKHLITATGQRVTLRCSPRSGDLSVYWYQQSLDQGLQFLIQYYNGEERAKGNILERFSAQQFPDLHSELNLSSLELGDSALYFCASSGEGQSSYEQYFGPGTRLTVT.

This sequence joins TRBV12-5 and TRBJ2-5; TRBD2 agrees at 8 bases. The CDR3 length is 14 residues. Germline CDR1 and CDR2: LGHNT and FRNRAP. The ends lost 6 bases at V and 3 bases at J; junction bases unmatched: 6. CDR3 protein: CASGKFSGKETQYF. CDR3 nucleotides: TGTGCTAGTGGGAAATTTAGCGGGAAAGAGACCCAGTACTTC.

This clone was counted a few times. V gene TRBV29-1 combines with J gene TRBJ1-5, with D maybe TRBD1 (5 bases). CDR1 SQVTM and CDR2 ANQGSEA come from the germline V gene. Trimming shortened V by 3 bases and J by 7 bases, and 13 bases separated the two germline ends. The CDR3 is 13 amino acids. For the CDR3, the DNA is TGCAGCGTTGAGTTGGGGGTTGGACAGCCCCAGCATTTT. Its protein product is CSVELGVGQPQHF.

In DNA, the CDR3 is TGTGCCAGCAGTTACTATCAGGTCATGAACACTGAAGCTTTCTTT. Translated: CASSYYQVMNTEAFF. The chain carries TRBV6-8 and TRBJ1-1; D gene unclear. Germline V CDR1 and CDR2: MNHGY, SAAAGT. This CDR3 is 15 amino acids long. V lost 1 base and J lost 0, with 9 bases in between.

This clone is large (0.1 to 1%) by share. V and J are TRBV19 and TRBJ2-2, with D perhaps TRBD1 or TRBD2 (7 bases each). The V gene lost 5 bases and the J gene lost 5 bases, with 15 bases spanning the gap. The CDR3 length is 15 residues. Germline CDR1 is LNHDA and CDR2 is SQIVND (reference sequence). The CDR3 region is CASSVQGRGTGELFF. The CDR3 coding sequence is TGTGCCAGTAGTGTACAGGGGAGGGGAACCGGGGAGCTGTTTTTT.

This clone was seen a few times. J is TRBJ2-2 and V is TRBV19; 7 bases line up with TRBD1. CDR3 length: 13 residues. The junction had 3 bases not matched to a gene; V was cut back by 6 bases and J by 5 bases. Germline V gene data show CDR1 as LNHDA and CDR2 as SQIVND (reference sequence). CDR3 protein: CASSEQGTGELFF. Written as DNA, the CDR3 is TGTGCCAGTAGCGAACAGGGGACCGGGGAGCTGTTTTTT.

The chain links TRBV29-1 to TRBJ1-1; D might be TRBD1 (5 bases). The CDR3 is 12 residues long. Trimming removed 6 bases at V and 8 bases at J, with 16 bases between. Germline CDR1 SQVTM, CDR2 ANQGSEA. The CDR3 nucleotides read TGCAGCGTCTACCAGGGCGTCGTGGAAGCTTTCTTT. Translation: CSVYQGVVEAFF.

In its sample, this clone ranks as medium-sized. CDR3 sequence reads: CASSHAGSTGELFF. CDR3 nucleotides: TGTGCCAGCAGCCACGCCGGTAGCACCGGGGAGCTGTTTTTT. V gene TRBV11-3 combines with J gene TRBJ2-2; the D is unclear. The germline V gene has CDR1 SGHNT and CDR2 YENEEA. CDR3 size: 14 residues. Trimming took 5 bases from V and 4 from J, leaving 11 bases between them.

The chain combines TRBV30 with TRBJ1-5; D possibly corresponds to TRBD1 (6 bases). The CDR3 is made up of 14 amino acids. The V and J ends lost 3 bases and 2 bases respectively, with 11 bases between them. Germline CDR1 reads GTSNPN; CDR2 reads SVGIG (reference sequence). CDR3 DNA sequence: TGTGCCTGGAGGGCGGACAGTCGCAATCAGCCCCAGCATTTT. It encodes CAWRADSRNQPQHF.

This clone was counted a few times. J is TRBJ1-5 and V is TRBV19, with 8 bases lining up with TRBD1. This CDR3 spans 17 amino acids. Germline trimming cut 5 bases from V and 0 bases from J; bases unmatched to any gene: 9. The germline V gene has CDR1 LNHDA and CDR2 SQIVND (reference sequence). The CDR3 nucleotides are TGTGCCAGTAGTCAGACGGGACAGGTCAATAGCAATCAGCCCCAGCATTTT. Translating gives CASSQTGQVNSNQPQHF.

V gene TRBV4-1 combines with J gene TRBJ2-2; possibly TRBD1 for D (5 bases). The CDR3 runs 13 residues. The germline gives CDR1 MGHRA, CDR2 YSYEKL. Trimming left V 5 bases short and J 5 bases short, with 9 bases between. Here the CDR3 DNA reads TGCGCCAGCAGCTACCAGGGAACCGGGGAGCTGTTTTTT. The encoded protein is CASSYQGTGELFF.

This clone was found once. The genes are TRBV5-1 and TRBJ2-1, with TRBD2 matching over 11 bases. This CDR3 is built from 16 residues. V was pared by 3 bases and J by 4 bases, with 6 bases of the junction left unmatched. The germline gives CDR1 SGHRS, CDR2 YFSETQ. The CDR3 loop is CASSSASGGSYNEQFF. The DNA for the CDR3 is TGCGCCAGCAGCTCCGCTAGCGGGGGGAGTTACAATGAGCAGTTCTTC.

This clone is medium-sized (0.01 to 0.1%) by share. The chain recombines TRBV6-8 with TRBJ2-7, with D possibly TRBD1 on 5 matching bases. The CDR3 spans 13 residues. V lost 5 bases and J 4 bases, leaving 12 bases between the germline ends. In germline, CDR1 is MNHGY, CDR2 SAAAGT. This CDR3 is CASSNDSGYEQYF. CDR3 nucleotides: TGTGCCAGCAGTAATGACTCAGGGTACGAGCAGTACTTC.